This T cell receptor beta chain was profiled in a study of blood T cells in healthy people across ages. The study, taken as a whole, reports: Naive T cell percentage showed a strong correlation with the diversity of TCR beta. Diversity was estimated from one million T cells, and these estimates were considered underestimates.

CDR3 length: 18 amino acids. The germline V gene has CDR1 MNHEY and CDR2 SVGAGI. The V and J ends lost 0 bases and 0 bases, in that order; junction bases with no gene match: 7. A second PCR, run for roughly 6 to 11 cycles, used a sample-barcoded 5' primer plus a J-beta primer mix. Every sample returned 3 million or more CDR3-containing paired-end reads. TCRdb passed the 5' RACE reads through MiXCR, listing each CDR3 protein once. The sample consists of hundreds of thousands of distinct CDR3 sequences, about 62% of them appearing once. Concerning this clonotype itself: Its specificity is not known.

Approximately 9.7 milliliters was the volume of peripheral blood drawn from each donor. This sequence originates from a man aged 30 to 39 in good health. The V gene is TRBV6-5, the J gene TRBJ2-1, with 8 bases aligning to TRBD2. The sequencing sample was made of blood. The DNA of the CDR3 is TGTGCCAGCAGTTACTCCATTAGCGGGGCCGACTCCTACAATGAGCAGTTCTTC. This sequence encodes CASSYSISGADSYNEQFF.